This T cell receptor beta chain was sequenced during a study of CD8 T cells in Susac syndrome. Reverse transcription of about 0.45 to 1 ug RNA was performed with random hexamers. TCRdb re-called the immunoSEQ multiplex PCR reads with MiXCR, one entry per CDR3 protein. The sample holds some 160,000 distinct CDR3 sequences; 95% are singletons and the top ten take around 0.16%. In this sample, this clonotype turned up once. V was shortened by 1 base and J by 6 bases, with 12 bases between the two germline ends. CDR1 and CDR2 (germline): SNHLY, FYNNEI. This CDR3 is built from 14 residues. This clonotype was obtained from a human donor with multiple sclerosis. The sequencing sample was made of CD8+ T cells from PBMCs. V usage is TRBV2 and J usage is TRBJ1-1, with D hard to call. The CDR3 nucleotides read TGTGCCAGCAGTGAAGGGAGAAGGACCCCTGAAGCTTTCTTT. Its translation: CASSEGRRTPEAFF. The full variable domain, with the rest looked up from reference TRBV2 and TRBJ1-1, is EPEVTQTPSHQVTQMGQEVILRCVPISNHLYFYWYRQILGQKVEFLVSFYNNEISEKSEIFDDQFSVERPDGSNFTLKIRSTKLEDSAMYFCASSEGRRTPEAFFGQGTRLTVV.